The rows below give T cell receptor beta chains drawn from one sample of a study of T cells in Graves' hyperthyroidism and ophthalmopathy. TCRdb reprocessed the multiplex PCR reads via MiXCR and lists one record per CDR3 protein. The sample has about 610,000 distinct CDR3 sequences; approximately 44% are singletons. The material sequenced was peripheral blood or thyroid tissue (not recorded which). The receptors were gathered from a young woman with Graves' hyperthyroidism. CDR3s include the opening cysteine and the closing phenylalanine or tryptophan. Each record gives: D gene, J gene, V gene, clone size, CDR3 DNA, CDR3 protein. The D gene is left open where the match is weak. Only some rows state a clone size, as once, few, many or a class for expanded clones.

D gene: TRBD2; J gene: TRBJ2-2; V gene: TRBV20-1; clone size: -; CDR3 DNA: TGCAGTGCTATACCCGGGACTAGCGGGAGAAGCGGGCCCGGGGAGCTGTTTTTT; CDR3 protein: CSAIPGTSGRSGPGELFF
D gene: -; J gene: TRBJ1-6; V gene: TRBV7-9; clone size: -; CDR3 DNA: TGTGCCAGTGGTAGAGGCTCACCCCTCCACTTT; CDR3 protein: CASGRGSPLHF
D gene: TRBD1; J gene: TRBJ2-5; V gene: TRBV18; clone size: many; CDR3 DNA: TGTGCCAGCTCACCGGGACAGCGAGGGACCCAGTACTTC; CDR3 protein: CASSPGQRGTQYF
D gene: -; J gene: TRBJ1-2; V gene: TRBV12-3/TRBV12-4; clone size: many; CDR3 DNA: TGTGCCAGCAGTCCCGACGAGGAGAACTATGGCTACACCTTC; CDR3 protein: CASSPDEENYGYTF
D gene: -; J gene: TRBJ2-7; V gene: TRBV2; clone size: many; CDR3 DNA: TGTGCCAGCAGTGAACCCAGGGATAAGTACGAGCAGTACTTC; CDR3 protein: CASSEPRDKYEQYF
D gene: -; J gene: TRBJ1-5; V gene: TRBV6-5; clone size: many; CDR3 DNA: TGTGCCAGCAGTCCTCTCAGAGGGCTGGGACAGCCCCAGCATTTT; CDR3 protein: CASSPLRGLGQPQHF
D gene: TRBD1; J gene: TRBJ1-6; V gene: TRBV7-9; clone size: once; CDR3 DNA: TGTGCCAGCAGCCGCCACAACAGGGGCGGTCATTCACCCCTCCACTTT; CDR3 protein: CASSRHNRGGHSPLHF
D gene: TRBD1; J gene: TRBJ2-7; V gene: TRBV7-6; clone size: -; CDR3 DNA: TGTGCCAGCAGCTTAGACATCGACAGGGATTACTACGAGCAGTACTTC; CDR3 protein: CASSLDIDRDYYEQYF
D gene: TRBD1; J gene: TRBJ1-5; V gene: TRBV2; clone size: -; CDR3 DNA: TGTGCCAGCAGCTCCTCGACAGGGAATAGCAATCAGCCCCAGCATTTT; CDR3 protein: CASSSSTGNSNQPQHF
D gene: TRBD2; J gene: TRBJ2-3; V gene: TRBV7-9; clone size: -; CDR3 DNA: TGTGCCAGCAGCTTACGCGGGAGGGTCTTAGATACGCAGTATTTT; CDR3 protein: CASSLRGRVLDTQYF
D gene: -; J gene: TRBJ1-5; V gene: TRBV12-3/TRBV12-4; clone size: many; CDR3 DNA: TGTGCCAGCAGTAGGGGCAGGGTACTCTTTCAGCCCCAGCATTTT; CDR3 protein: CASSRGRVLFQPQHF
D gene: TRBD1; J gene: TRBJ1-5; V gene: TRBV6-1; clone size: few; CDR3 DNA: TGTGCCAGCACCCGGACAGGGAAGCAGCCCCAGCATTTT; CDR3 protein: CASTRTGKQPQHF
D gene: TRBD2; J gene: TRBJ2-5; V gene: TRBV29-1; clone size: -; CDR3 DNA: TGCAGCGTTGAACGGGCTAGCGGGTTCACAGATACGCAGTACTTC; CDR3 protein: CSVERASGFTDTQYF
D gene: -; J gene: TRBJ1-5; V gene: TRBV15; clone size: -; CDR3 DNA: TGTGCCACCAGCAGTGCTACAGTAGGGGGCAATCAGCCCCAGCATTTT; CDR3 protein: CATSSATVGGNQPQHF
D gene: -; J gene: TRBJ1-5; V gene: TRBV6-2/TRBV6-3; clone size: -; CDR3 DNA: TGTGCCAGCAGTTACTCGATTTGGGGCGAGAGCAATCAGCCCCAGCATTTT; CDR3 protein: CASSYSIWGESNQPQHF
D gene: TRBD1; J gene: TRBJ1-1; V gene: TRBV25-1; clone size: -; CDR3 DNA: TGTGCCAGCGGCAGACCCATTGACAGGGAAAACACTGAAGCTTTCTTT; CDR3 protein: CASGRPIDRENTEAFF
D gene: TRBD1; J gene: TRBJ2-2; V gene: TRBV24-1; clone size: -; CDR3 DNA: TGTGCCACCAGTGATCTTGGGGGACAGCACCTAACGAACACCGGGGAGCTGTTTTTT; CDR3 protein: CATSDLGGQHLTNTGELFF
D gene: -; J gene: TRBJ1-4; V gene: TRBV6-1; clone size: many; CDR3 DNA: TGTGCCAGCGAACAGGCCGGGGATGAAAAACTGTTTTTT; CDR3 protein: CASEQAGDEKLFF
D gene: -; J gene: TRBJ1-2; V gene: TRBV4-3; clone size: many; CDR3 DNA: TGCGCCAGCAGCCAAGATGATAACTATGGCTACACCTTC; CDR3 protein: CASSQDDNYGYTF
D gene: -; J gene: TRBJ1-2; V gene: TRBV4-1; clone size: many; CDR3 DNA: TGCGCCAGCAGCCAAGAAATCGCAGGGGCCTATGGCTACACCTTC; CDR3 protein: CASSQEIAGAYGYTF
D gene: TRBD2; J gene: TRBJ2-7; V gene: TRBV5-4; clone size: -; CDR3 DNA: TGTGCCAGCACCCGGGGGGGGACTAGCGGGAGTCACTACGAGCAGTACTTC; CDR3 protein: CASTRGGTSGSHYEQYF
D gene: TRBD2; J gene: TRBJ2-7; V gene: TRBV25-1; clone size: -; CDR3 DNA: TGTGCCAGCAGCATCCGGACTAGCGGGAGATACGAGCAGTACTTC; CDR3 protein: CASSIRTSGRYEQYF
D gene: TRBD1; J gene: TRBJ1-2; V gene: TRBV2; clone size: -; CDR3 DNA: TGTGCCAGCAGTGTTCGGACAGGGCAAGGTGGCTACACCTTC; CDR3 protein: CASSVRTGQGGYTF
D gene: TRBD2; J gene: TRBJ2-5; V gene: TRBV29-1; clone size: -; CDR3 DNA: TGCAGCAGTGCTCCGAATAGCGGGAGATGGGTAGAGACTCAGTACTTC; CDR3 protein: CSSAPNSGRWVETQYF
D gene: -; J gene: TRBJ2-5; V gene: TRBV12-3/TRBV12-4; clone size: many; CDR3 DNA: TGTGCCAGCAGTTCCTCCCGGGACATTAAACAAGAGACCCAGTACTTC; CDR3 protein: CASSSSRDIKQETQYF
D gene: TRBD1; J gene: TRBJ1-2; V gene: TRBV11-3; clone size: many; CDR3 DNA: TGTGCCAGCAGCTTAGATGAGAGGACAGGGGGTGACTATGGCTACACCTTC; CDR3 protein: CASSLDERTGGDYGYTF
D gene: -; J gene: TRBJ1-5; V gene: TRBV29-1; clone size: -; CDR3 DNA: TGCAGCGTAGCGGGGGGGGAATATGGTCAGCCCCAGCATTTT; CDR3 protein: CSVAGGEYGQPQHF
D gene: -; J gene: TRBJ2-7; V gene: TRBV6-1; clone size: -; CDR3 DNA: TGTGCCAGCAGTCAAACCGGGTGGGTATACGAGCAGTACTTC; CDR3 protein: CASSQTGWVYEQYF
D gene: TRBD1; J gene: TRBJ2-5; V gene: TRBV20-1; clone size: -; CDR3 DNA: TGCAGTGCTAGAGACCGGGACAGGGCGAATCAGCCCCAGTACTTC; CDR3 protein: CSARDRDRANQPQYF
D gene: -; J gene: TRBJ1-5; V gene: TRBV19; clone size: -; CDR3 DNA: TGTGCCAGTAGTAATTACCAGGGGTATAGCAATCAGCCCCAGCATTTT; CDR3 protein: CASSNYQGYSNQPQHF
D gene: -; J gene: TRBJ1-5; V gene: TRBV10-3; clone size: -; CDR3 DNA: TGTGCCATCAGTGACTATAGCGGGAGAGGGGGCAATCAGCCCCAGCATTTT; CDR3 protein: CAISDYSGRGGNQPQHF
D gene: -; J gene: TRBJ1-1; V gene: TRBV19; clone size: -; CDR3 DNA: TGTGCCAGTGGGTTTGAAGGCGGGAACACTGAAGCTTTCTTT; CDR3 protein: CASGFEGGNTEAFF
D gene: TRBD2; J gene: TRBJ2-2; V gene: TRBV12-3/TRBV12-4; clone size: many; CDR3 DNA: TGTGCCAGCAGGGGACTAGCGGGAGGAACCGGGGAGCTGTTTTTT; CDR3 protein: CASRGLAGGTGELFF
D gene: -; J gene: TRBJ2-2; V gene: TRBV19; clone size: many; CDR3 DNA: TGTGCCAGTAGTCCCAGAGGTAGCGGGGAGCTGTTTTTT; CDR3 protein: CASSPRGSGELFF
D gene: TRBD2; J gene: TRBJ2-7; V gene: TRBV20-1; clone size: -; CDR3 DNA: TGCAGTGCTGGAGGACTAGCGTTTTACAATGAGCAGTACTTC; CDR3 protein: CSAGGLAFYNEQYF
D gene: TRBD1; J gene: TRBJ2-5; V gene: TRBV7-7; clone size: -; CDR3 DNA: TGTGCCAGCAGCTTCCCAGGGGGATACCAAGAGACCCAGTACTTC; CDR3 protein: CASSFPGGYQETQYF
D gene: -; J gene: TRBJ1-3; V gene: TRBV29-1; clone size: -; CDR3 DNA: TGCAGCCAGGGGATCCTGGGAAACACCATATATTTT; CDR3 protein: CSQGILGNTIYF
D gene: -; J gene: TRBJ1-2; V gene: TRBV6-2/TRBV6-3; clone size: many; CDR3 DNA: TGTGCCAGCAGGGCACTAGACACCCTTTCCTATGGCTACACCTTC; CDR3 protein: CASRALDTLSYGYTF
D gene: TRBD1; J gene: TRBJ1-6; V gene: TRBV2; clone size: -; CDR3 DNA: TGTGCCAGCAGTGGACAGGGGGGGGGGTCACCCCTCCACTTT; CDR3 protein: CASSGQGGGSPLHF
D gene: -; J gene: TRBJ2-7; V gene: TRBV9; clone size: many; CDR3 DNA: TGTGCCAGCAGCCCTAGGGACTTCAGCTACGAGCAGTACTTC; CDR3 protein: CASSPRDFSYEQYF
D gene: -; J gene: TRBJ2-7; V gene: TRBV24-1; clone size: -; CDR3 DNA: TGTGCCACCAGTGATTTGGTAGGGCAGTTCTCCTACGAGCAGTACTTC; CDR3 protein: CATSDLVGQFSYEQYF
D gene: -; J gene: TRBJ1-1; V gene: TRBV20-1; clone size: many; CDR3 DNA: TGCAGTGCTAGCGGTATCAGCAGCGCCTCGAACACTGAAGCTTTCTTT; CDR3 protein: CSASGISSASNTEAFF
D gene: -; J gene: TRBJ2-7; V gene: TRBV2; clone size: -; CDR3 DNA: TGTGCCAGCAGTGCCCGGTCCAGCGGAGGCGAGCAGTACTTC; CDR3 protein: CASSARSSGGEQYF
D gene: TRBD2; J gene: TRBJ2-3; V gene: TRBV20-1; clone size: -; CDR3 DNA: TGCAGTGCTAGAGATACTAGCGGAGTAACAGATACGCAGTATTTT; CDR3 protein: CSARDTSGVTDTQYF
D gene: -; J gene: TRBJ2-7; V gene: TRBV7-3; clone size: few; CDR3 DNA: TGTGCCAGCAGCTTAGAGAGGGGGTTGGCCTACGAGCAGTACTTC; CDR3 protein: CASSLERGLAYEQYF
D gene: -; J gene: TRBJ1-5; V gene: TRBV11-2; clone size: few; CDR3 DNA: TGTGCCAGCAGCAACCCCGGGTCTGGCAATCAGCCCCAGCATTTT; CDR3 protein: CASSNPGSGNQPQHF
D gene: -; J gene: TRBJ2-5; V gene: TRBV29-1; clone size: many; CDR3 DNA: TGCAGCGTTGAAGTTGTTTTGGTTTACGGCAGCCAAGAGACCCAGTACTTC; CDR3 protein: CSVEVVLVYGSQETQYF
D gene: -; J gene: TRBJ2-2; V gene: TRBV4-2; clone size: -; CDR3 DNA: TGTGCCAGCAGCCACGGAGGGGGGACAGCGAACACCGGGGAGCTGTTTTTT; CDR3 protein: CASSHGGGTANTGELFF
D gene: -; J gene: TRBJ2-3; V gene: TRBV19; clone size: -; CDR3 DNA: TGTGCCAGTAGTACTTCGTACACAGATACGCAGTATTTT; CDR3 protein: CASSTSYTDTQYF
D gene: -; J gene: TRBJ2-7; V gene: TRBV10-3; clone size: -; CDR3 DNA: TGTGCCAACAGAAACGGGAAGAACTACGAGCAGTACTTC; CDR3 protein: CANRNGKNYEQYF
D gene: -; J gene: TRBJ2-7; V gene: TRBV7-2; clone size: many; CDR3 DNA: TGTGCCAGCAGCCCGGCCGAAAGGCGGACCTACGAGCAGTACTTC; CDR3 protein: CASSPAERRTYEQYF
D gene: TRBD1; J gene: TRBJ2-2; V gene: TRBV7-6; clone size: many; CDR3 DNA: TGTGCCAGCAGCCTAAGGGGACAGGGGACCGGGGAGCTGTTTTTT; CDR3 protein: CASSLRGQGTGELFF
D gene: TRBD1; J gene: TRBJ2-7; V gene: TRBV7-8; clone size: -; CDR3 DNA: TGTGCCAGCAGCTTAGAGGGACAGGGGGGTTTTAAGACCTACGAGCAGTACTTC; CDR3 protein: CASSLEGQGGFKTYEQYF
D gene: TRBD2; J gene: TRBJ2-7; V gene: TRBV20-1; clone size: many; CDR3 DNA: TGCAGTGCTAGAGATGAGGCGGGAGGGTTCTACGAGCAGTACTTC; CDR3 protein: CSARDEAGGFYEQYF
D gene: TRBD1; J gene: TRBJ1-4; V gene: TRBV20-1; clone size: few; CDR3 DNA: TGCAGTGCTAGAGGCGAACAGGGGGGTAAGAAAGAAAAACTGTTTTTT; CDR3 protein: CSARGEQGGKKEKLFF
D gene: -; J gene: TRBJ1-4; V gene: TRBV15; clone size: -; CDR3 DNA: TGTGCCACCAGCAGAGGGCGGATGGCCCGAGGTGAAAAACTGTTTTTT; CDR3 protein: CATSRGRMARGEKLFF
D gene: -; J gene: TRBJ1-5; V gene: TRBV7-8; clone size: many; CDR3 DNA: TGTGCCAGCAGCTTAGTAGGGGGGTCGAGTCAGCCCCAGCATTTT; CDR3 protein: CASSLVGGSSQPQHF
D gene: -; J gene: TRBJ2-5; V gene: TRBV18; clone size: many; CDR3 DNA: TGTGCCAGCTCACCTGGCGGTCTCGGGGGGACCCAGTACTTC; CDR3 protein: CASSPGGLGGTQYF
D gene: TRBD1; J gene: TRBJ2-7; V gene: TRBV18; clone size: many; CDR3 DNA: TGTGCCAGCTCACCATGGGGAGAGGGGGCGGTCGAGCAGTACTTC; CDR3 protein: CASSPWGEGAVEQYF
D gene: TRBD1; J gene: TRBJ1-5; V gene: TRBV24-1; clone size: many; CDR3 DNA: TGTGCCACCAGTGACAAGACAGGGGATCAGCCCCAGCATTTT; CDR3 protein: CATSDKTGDQPQHF